Listed below are T cell receptor beta chains from one sample, sequenced in a study of beta chain features in type 1 diabetes. The table came from immunoSEQ multiplex PCR; TCRdb's copy has only in-frame clones and leaves some out. The table includes 300,000 to 350,000 clones, around a fifth detected once. The sequenced sample was naive CD4+ T cells from blood. All receptors derive from a woman aged 18-29 years in good health. Each CDR3 is given with its conserved first and last residue. The D gene is left open where the match is weak. Clone size is shown for a subset of rows, as once, few, many or a class of expanded clone.

CDR3 length	J gene	D gene	V gene	clone size	CDR3 protein	CDR3 DNA
13	TRBJ2-1	-	TRBV5-5	-	CASSMRADNEQFF	TGTGCCAGCTCCATGAGAGCCGACAATGAGCAGTTCTTC
17	TRBJ1-2	-	TRBV28	few	CATSGTDSTIINYGYTF	TGTGCCACTAGCGGAACCGACAGCACCATCATTAACTATGGCTACACCTTC
15	TRBJ1-6	-	TRBV5-4	-	CASSPDPGGQSPLHF	TGTGCCAGCAGCCCCGACCCGGGGGGGCAATCACCCCTCCACTTT
15	TRBJ1-4	-	TRBV9	few	CASSVSPGRDEKLFF	TGTGCCAGCAGCGTGTCACCAGGGAGGGATGAAAAACTGTTTTTT
16	TRBJ2-7	TRBD1	TRBV28	-	CASSSPRQGTSYEQYF	TGTGCCAGCAGTTCCCCTCGACAGGGGACCTCCTACGAGCAGTACTTC
14	TRBJ2-5	TRBD2	TRBV6-5	-	CASSYRGLAGSQYF	TGTGCCAGCAGTTATCGCGGACTAGCGGGGTCTCAGTACTTC
14	TRBJ2-7	TRBD2	TRBV7-9	few	CASSPLAGAAEQYF	TGTGCCAGCAGCCCCTTGGCGGGAGCGGCCGAGCAGTACTTC
13	TRBJ1-1	TRBD1	TRBV30	few	CAWRSGGWDEAFF	TGTGCCTGGAGGTCAGGGGGGTGGGATGAAGCTTTCTTT
15	TRBJ2-7	TRBD1	TRBV29-1	-	CSARTGTGGLYEQYF	TGCAGCGCCCGAACCGGGACAGGGGGTCTCTACGAGCAGTACTTC
13	TRBJ2-5	-	TRBV29-1	-	CSFRDTFQETQYF	TGCAGCTTTCGGGACACTTTCCAAGAGACCCAGTACTTC
16	TRBJ2-7	-	TRBV5-1	few	CASAGYGQGVSYEQYF	TGCGCCAGCGCGGGGTACGGCCAGGGCGTCTCCTACGAGCAGTACTTC
16	TRBJ1-5	-	TRBV5-1	-	CASSPGLQGRDQPQHF	TGCGCCAGCAGCCCGGGGCTACAGGGACGGGATCAGCCCCAGCATTTT
15	TRBJ2-1	-	TRBV9	-	CASSVGGPRMGEQFF	TGTGCCAGCAGCGTAGGGGGCCCGCGCATGGGTGAGCAGTTCTTC
17	TRBJ2-1	TRBD2	TRBV4-2	-	CASSQDGTSGRHNEQFF	TGTGCCAGCAGCCAAGATGGGACTAGCGGGAGACACAATGAGCAGTTCTTC
16	TRBJ2-7	TRBD2	TRBV2	-	CASSGTSGTNFYEQYF	TGTGCCAGCAGTGGAACTAGCGGGACCAATTTCTACGAGCAGTACTTC
16	TRBJ2-2	TRBD1	TRBV13	-	CASSLPQGARTGELFF	TGTGCCAGCAGCTTACCGCAGGGGGCGCGCACCGGGGAGCTGTTTTTT
14	TRBJ1-1	-	TRBV5-8	-	CASRAGRGITEAFF	TGTGCCAGCAGGGCAGGGAGGGGGATCACTGAAGCTTTCTTT
17	TRBJ2-7	TRBD1	TRBV5-1	few	CASSLITGAHDDYEQYF	TGCGCCAGCAGCTTGATAACAGGGGCACATGATGACTACGAGCAGTACTTC
13	TRBJ2-3	-	TRBV7-2	-	CASTPGTTDTQYF	TGTGCCAGCACACCAGGTACCACAGATACGCAGTATTTT
14	TRBJ2-1	-	TRBV5-1	-	CASSLGQVVNEQFF	TGCGCCAGCAGCTTGGGACAGGTGGTGAATGAGCAGTTCTTC
11	TRBJ1-1	-	TRBV2	few	CASSLELGAFF	TGTGCCAGCAGCCTTGAACTGGGCGCTTTCTTT
16	TRBJ1-2	-	TRBV4-2	few	CASSQGPGQGSHGYTF	TGTGCCAGCAGCCAAGGCCCGGGGCAGGGGTCCCATGGCTACACCTTC
11	TRBJ2-7	-	TRBV9	-	CASSAAYEQYF	TGTGCCAGCAGCGCCGCGTACGAGCAGTACTTC
14	TRBJ1-2	-	TRBV9	few	CASSVGPGDYGYTF	TGTGCCAGCAGCGTAGGCCCAGGGGACTATGGCTACACCTTC
16	TRBJ2-7	-	TRBV27	few	CASSLSSLGGSYEQYF	TGTGCCAGCAGTTTATCGAGTCTTGGCGGTAGCTACGAGCAGTACTTC
13	TRBJ1-2	TRBD1	TRBV7-2	-	CASSLGGTGQDTF	TGTGCCAGCAGCTTAGGCGGGACAGGGCAGGACACCTTC
14	TRBJ1-2	-	TRBV2	-	CASRRGVGSYGYTF	TGTGCCAGCAGACGGGGGGTTGGTTCCTATGGCTACACCTTC
14	TRBJ1-2	TRBD1	TRBV2	few	CASSTTTGGDGYTF	TGTGCCAGCAGTACCACGACAGGGGGCGATGGCTACACCTTC